This TCR beta chain derives from a study of shared clonotypes between healthy human individuals. The CDR3 spans 11 residues. The germline V gene has CDR1 MNHNY and CDR2 SVGAGI (reference sequence). With 3 bases removed from V and 6 bases from J, the gap between germline ends came to 4 bases. There were only Caucasian adults among the donors, and all lived in Nashville, Tennessee. A word on this clone: The antigen is not known.

Study-wide findings and caveats: Rarefaction gave evidence that sorted-subset sequencing remained incomplete despite large depth.

The method was immunoSEQ multiplex PCR; TCRdb's version includes in-frame clones alone and lacks a portion of them. Of some 1.1 million clones listed, about 80% were seen once; the top ten hold more than 0.85%. This chain uses TRBV6-6 with TRBJ2-3; D call uncertain. Input material: memory CD4+ T cells from PBMCs. The subset here: CD45RA-negative fraction. This clonotype was obtained from a man between 18 and 29 years old in good health. Some clones in this sample may be carry-over from other donors' samples. CDR3 loop: CASSYQDTQYF. As DNA, the CDR3 is TGTGCCAGCAGTTATCAGGATACGCAGTATTTT.